This T cell receptor (beta chain) stems from a study of shared clonotypes between healthy human individuals. Whole-study context: Donors had three CD4 naive, three CD4 memory, two CD8 naive and one CD8 memory plate apiece. Overall study findings and caveats: Memory subsets generally showed lower estimated richness than naive subsets. When naive CD4 clonotypes were compared across a few donors, approximately 5% were shared.

The CDR3 contains 13 residues. Unmatched junction bases numbered 1, after V lost 8 bases and J lost 3 bases. Germline V gene lookup returns CDR1 GTSNPN and CDR2 SVGIG (reference sequence). Template for every sorted-subset replicate PCR totaled 150 to 250 ng DNA, approximately 30,000 T cell genomes. Here immunoSEQ multiplex PCR was the method, and the copy in TCRdb shows in-frame clones only, minus some. The sample yields just over 2,000,000 clones, around 95% seen once. With respect to this clone: Its antigen remains unknown.

V usage is TRBV30 and J usage is TRBJ2-1; 13 bases agree with TRBD2. Material: naive CD4+ T cells sorted from blood. Subset meaning: CD45RA+ positively selected. This receptor was obtained from a man aged 18 to 35 in good health. The CDR3 loop is CAGTSGIYNEQFF. As DNA, the CDR3 is TGTGCCGGGACTAGCGGGATCTACAATGAGCAGTTCTTC.